These T cell receptor beta chains were read from a single sample in a study of Graves' ophthalmopathy and Graves' hyperthyroidism. TCRdb used MiXCR to reprocess the multiplex PCR reads, holding one entry per CDR3 protein. The table lists around 1.1 million distinct CDR3 sequences, around a third of them singletons. Sequences were obtained from peripheral blood or thyroid tissue (not recorded which). Receptors were obtained from an adult man with Graves' hyperthyroidism. Each CDR3 is given with its conserved first and last residue. The D gene is left open where the match is weak. The size field is filled for only some rows; it gives once, few, many or a size class.

V gene	clone size	J gene	D gene	CDR3 DNA	CDR3 protein
TRBV20-1	many	TRBJ1-2	.	TGCAGTACTGAGGGGACTAACTATGGCTACACCTTC	CSTEGTNYGYTF
TRBV27	.	TRBJ1-6	.	TGTGCCAGCAGACCACAGGTTTCTGGTTCACCCCTCCACTTT	CASRPQVSGSPLHF
TRBV6-5	.	TRBJ2-5	.	TGTGCCAGCAGTTCTCGATTCAGGGAGCGGGAAGAGACCCAGTACTTC	CASSSRFREREETQYF
TRBV11-3	many	TRBJ2-7	.	TGTGCCAGCAGCGCCAGGGTTCAGCACTACGAGCAGTACTTC	CASSARVQHYEQYF
TRBV7-6	.	TRBJ1-1	.	TGTGCCAGCAGCCCAGTCGCGCCCGGTTCGATGAACACTGAAGCTTTCTTT	CASSPVAPGSMNTEAFF
TRBV5-1	.	TRBJ1-1	.	TGCGCCAGCAGCTTGGGGCCTCTGGACACTGAAGCTTTCTTT	CASSLGPLDTEAFF
TRBV2	.	TRBJ1-6	TRBD1	TGTGCCAGCAGCCTGGGACAGGGAGATCAGCCCCTCCACTTT	CASSLGQGDQPLHF
TRBV7-3	few	TRBJ2-2	.	TGTGCCAGCAGGGTGGACGGGGAGCTGTTTTTT	CASRVDGELFF
TRBV12-3/TRBV12-4	few	TRBJ2-2	.	TGTGCCAGCAGTTTACTAGAGAACGGGGAGCTGTTTTTT	CASSLLENGELFF
TRBV7-8	.	TRBJ2-6	TRBD1	TGTGCCAGCAGCCAAGAACAGGGGGCGCGGGCCAACGTCCTGACTTTC	CASSQEQGARANVLTF
TRBV7-9	.	TRBJ2-7	TRBD1	TGTGCCAGCAGCCCCCGACAGGGCGGTGGGAAGCAGTACTTC	CASSPRQGGGKQYF
TRBV13	many	TRBJ2-7	.	TGTGCCAGCAGCTTAGGCAGGGACCTGGGATACGAGCAGTACTTC	CASSLGRDLGYEQYF
TRBV14	.	TRBJ2-7	TRBD1	TGTGCCAGCAGCCCCTTAGGGACAGTAGTCTGGGGCGAGCAGTACTTC	CASSPLGTVVWGEQYF
TRBV7-2	few	TRBJ2-7	.	TGTGCCAGCAGCTTAGACCGGGGGGCTGTTGACTACGAGCAGTACTTC	CASSLDRGAVDYEQYF